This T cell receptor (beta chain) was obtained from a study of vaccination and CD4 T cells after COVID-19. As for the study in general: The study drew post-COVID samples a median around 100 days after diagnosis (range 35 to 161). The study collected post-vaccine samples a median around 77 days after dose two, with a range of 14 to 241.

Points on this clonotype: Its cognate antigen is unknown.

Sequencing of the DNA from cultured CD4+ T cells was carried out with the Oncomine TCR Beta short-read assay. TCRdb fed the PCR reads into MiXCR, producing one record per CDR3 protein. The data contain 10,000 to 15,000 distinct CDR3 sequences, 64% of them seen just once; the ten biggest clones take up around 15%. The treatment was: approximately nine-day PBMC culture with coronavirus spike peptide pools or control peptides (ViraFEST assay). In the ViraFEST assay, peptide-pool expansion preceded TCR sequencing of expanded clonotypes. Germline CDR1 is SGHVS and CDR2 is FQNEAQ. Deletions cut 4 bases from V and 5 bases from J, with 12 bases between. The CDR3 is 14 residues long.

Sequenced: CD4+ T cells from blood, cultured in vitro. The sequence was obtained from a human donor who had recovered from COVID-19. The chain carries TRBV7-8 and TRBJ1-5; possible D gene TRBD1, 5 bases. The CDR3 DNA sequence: TGTGCCAGCAGCTCGAGGGACCGGGATCAGCCCCAGCATTTT. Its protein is CASSSRDRDQPQHF.